The clone carrying this T cell receptor beta chain showed up many times. Its antigen remains unidentified. The germline V gene has CDR1 SGHTA and CDR2 FQGTGA. V shed 2 bases and J shed 4 bases, with 17 bases lying between them. The CDR3 extends over 16 amino acids. Using RNA transcripts, the TCR beta CDR3 regions were amplified. RT-PCR was first run with HTBI primers, then multiplex PCR in a second round. TCRdb redid the calling of the multiplex PCR reads with MiXCR, one entry per CDR3 protein. The sample holds 350,000 to 400,000 distinct CDR3 sequences, 15% seen once. These data originate in a study of Graves' ophthalmopathy and Graves' hyperthyroidism. Whole-study context: Peripheral blood collection took place at initial diagnosis, before any treatment. General study points: A model of 13 signatures distinguished ophthalmopathy from stable hyperthyroidism at around 90% sensitivity and roughly 81% specificity. In predicting ophthalmopathy progression, the model reached about 69% sensitivity and 72.22% specificity.

The J gene is TRBJ1-2, the V gene TRBV7-3; D may be TRBD1 (6 bases). This receptor was taken from a woman aged 18-35 years with stable Graves' hyperthyroidism. Sequencing used peripheral blood. Written as DNA, the CDR3 is TGTGCCAGCAGCTTACTTTCGGGGGGCAGGGCCTATGGCTACACCTTC. Its protein product is CASSLLSGGRAYGYTF.